What follows are 29 T cell receptor beta chains derived from one specimen sequenced in a study of shared T cell receptors in the human thymus. The method was immunoSEQ multiplex PCR; TCRdb's version includes in-frame clones alone and lacks a portion of them. The sample consists of 700,000 or so clones, approximately 85% of them appearing once. The same data also went into a second study, on human thymus T cells.

Source material: thymocytes. The receptors shown here come from a girl younger than two with a congenital heart defect.

This clone appeared a single time. This same CDR3 is encoded by further DNA sequences in the sample. V usage is TRBV10-3 and J usage is TRBJ1-2, with 8 positions matching TRBD1. V lost 6 bases to trimming and J lost 5 bases; unmatched junction nucleotides: 2. CDR1 is ENHRY and CDR2 is SYGVKD in the germline V gene. The CDR3 is 12 amino acids. The CDR3 region has the DNA TGTGCCATCAGCGGACAGGGATATGGCTACACCTTC. It specifies CAISGQGYGYTF.

This clone is a singleton in its sample. CDR3 bases: TGTGCCAGCAGCTTCCGGGACACGATCAACACCGGGGAGCTGTTTTTT. As protein: CASSFRDTINTGELFF. The J gene is TRBJ2-2, the V gene TRBV5-4; perhaps TRBD1 as D (6 bases). The CDR3 is made up of 16 amino acids. CDR1 is SGHNT and CDR2 is YYREEE in the germline V gene (reference sequence). The V and J ends lost 2 bases and 2 bases respectively, with 13 bases between them.

V gene TRBV7-2 combines with J gene TRBJ2-7; 7 bases agree with TRBD2. The germline gives CDR1 SGHTA, CDR2 FQGNSA. Trimming at V came to 5 bases and at J to 1 base, leaving 17 bases not matched to a gene. The CDR3 spans 18 residues. In nucleotides, the CDR3 is TGTGCCAGCAGCCCTAGGTGGGGGGGGTTCTTCCAATCCTACGAGCAGTACTTC. Protein product: CASSPRWGGFFQSYEQYF.

The chain has TRBV19 and TRBJ2-7, with TRBD1 matching 7 bases. Germline lookup yields CDR1 LNHDA and CDR2 SQIVND (reference sequence). J lost 1 base, V lost 5 bases, and 2 bases had no gene match. The CDR3 length is 13 residues. The CDR3 coding sequence is TGTGCCAGTAGTTTACAGGGGTCCTACGAGCAGTACTTC. This gives the protein CASSLQGSYEQYF.

The genes are TRBV10-1 and TRBJ1-1; D possibly corresponds to TRBD1 (5 bases). Trimming stripped 6 bases from V and 1 base from J, with 9 bases between. The length of the CDR3 is 13 residues. Germline lookup yields CDR1 WNHNN and CDR2 SYGVQD (reference sequence). The CDR3 region has the DNA TGCGCCAGCAGCTTGACAGAGAACACTGAAGCTTTCTTT. Encoded protein: CASSLTENTEAFF.

This chain joins TRBV14 and TRBJ1-2; D remains ambiguous. The CDR3 runs 14 residues. Germline CDR1 is SGHDN and CDR2 is FVKESK. Trimming left V 4 bases short and J 4 bases short, with 13 bases between. CDR3 DNA: TGTGCCAGCAGCCCCGGGTCCGTGATCTATGGCTACACCTTC. Translating gives CASSPGSVIYGYTF.

This rearrangement joins TRBV7-9 to TRBJ2-7; a weak D match, TRBD2 (6 bases). This CDR3 comprises 16 residues. V was pared by 4 bases and J by 1 base, with 17 bases between. Per germline, CDR1 SEHNR and CDR2 FQNEAQ (reference sequence). CDR3: CASSWEDRNCSYEQYF. The CDR3, as DNA: TGTGCCAGCAGCTGGGAGGACCGCAATTGTTCCTACGAGCAGTACTTC.

The genes are TRBV29-1 and TRBJ2-5, with TRBD1 identical over 8 bases. Germline-derived CDR1 and CDR2 are SQVTM and ANQGSEA. The CDR3 runs 14 residues. Germline trimming cut 5 bases from V and 7 bases from J; bases unmatched to any gene: 12. Written as DNA, the CDR3 is TGCAGCGTTAGGACAGGGAAGGCCGCCTGGACCCAGTACTTC. This encodes CSVRTGKAAWTQYF. Full variable domain (outside the CDR3, taken from reference TRBV29-1 and TRBJ2-5): SAVISQKPSRDICQRGTSLTIQCQVDSQVTMMFWYRQQPGQSLTLIATANQGSEATYESGFVIDKFPISRPNLTFSTLTVSNMSPEDSSIYLCSVRTGKAAWTQYFGPGTRLLVL.

The rearrangement links TRBV7-9 to TRBJ2-7; 7 bases match TRBD1. Germline CDR1 is SEHNR and CDR2 is FQNEAQ (reference sequence). With 5 bases clipped from V and 2 bases from J, the junction kept 9 bases outside the gene matches. This CDR3 contains 15 residues. The CDR3 spells CASSRTGTVPYEQYF. Written as DNA, the CDR3 is TGTGCCAGCAGCCGAACGGGGACAGTACCCTACGAGCAGTACTTC.

The V and J genes are TRBV11-3 and TRBJ1-4, with no clear D. CDR1 and CDR2 from the germline V gene are SGHNT and YENEEA. This CDR3 is 14 amino acids long. Trimming removed 1 base at V and 7 bases at J, with 10 bases between. CDR3 loop: CASSLGGLGEKLFF. The CDR3 bases are TGTGCCAGCAGCTTAGGAGGGCTAGGTGAAAAACTGTTTTTT.

The chain carries TRBV29-1 and TRBJ2-1, with 8 positions matching TRBD1. The CDR3 is 10 residues long. Germline loops: CDR1 SQVTM, CDR2 ANQGSEA. The J segment lost 15 bases and the V segment lost 6 bases, leaving 7 bases of the junction unmatched. In nucleotides, the CDR3 is TGCAGCGTGGAGGACAGGGTTACGTTCTTC. This translates into CSVEDRVTFF.

This clone was observed a handful of times. The rearrangement uses TRBV11-2 and TRBJ1-1; 7 bases agree with TRBD1. There are 16 residues in the CDR3. In germline, CDR1 is SGHAT, CDR2 FQNNGV. V shed 0 bases, J shed 0 bases, and the junction held 4 bases outside the gene matches. CDR3 amino acids: CASSLEGDRLNTEAFF. The CDR3 nucleotides read TGTGCCAGCAGCTTAGAGGGGGACAGATTGAACACTGAAGCTTTCTTT.

The rearrangement links TRBV4-3 to TRBJ1-3; D uncertain. The germline V gene encodes CDR1 LGHNA and CDR2 YSLEER. The V end was cut by 0 bases, the J end by 0 bases, with 12 bases between. This CDR3 spans 17 amino acids. The DNA for the CDR3 is TGCGCCAGCAGCCAAGATAGTAAGATACTCTCTGGAAACACCATATATTTT. Protein: CASSQDSKILSGNTIYF.

CDR3 sequence reads: CASSLRPTGQRYTDTQYF. In nucleotides, the CDR3 is TGTGCCAGCAGTTTACGTCCTACAGGGCAGAGATACACAGATACGCAGTATTTT. The chain employs TRBV27 and TRBJ2-3; a weak D match, TRBD1 (6 bases). This CDR3 comprises 18 residues. Deletions cut 2 bases from V and 2 bases from J, with 20 bases between. Germline lookup yields CDR1 MNHEY and CDR2 SMNVEV (reference sequence).

The J gene is TRBJ2-3, the V gene TRBV5-1; D gene unclear. V dropped 3 bases and J dropped 2 bases, with 22 bases sitting between them. This CDR3 has 18 amino acids. Germline values: CDR1 SGHRS, CDR2 YFSETQ. The DNA of the CDR3 is TGCGCCAGCAGCTCCGACACAGAAGTTCCACGGAACACAGATACGCAGTATTTT. Residues: CASSSDTEVPRNTDTQYF.

J is TRBJ1-1 and V is TRBV6-1; no reliable D call. Looked up from germline, CDR1 is MNHNS and CDR2 is SASEGT. The CDR3 sequence is 17 residues long. With 4 bases removed from V and 2 bases from J, the gap between germline ends came to 20 bases. CDR3 coding DNA: TGTGCCAGCAGTGGCCCACCTGGGCCAATGGAAAACACTGAAGCTTTCTTT. Amino acid sequence: CASSGPPGPMENTEAFF.

V usage is TRBV9 and J usage is TRBJ2-5, with 8 positions matching TRBD1. Trimming at V came to 1 base and at J to 2 bases, leaving 10 bases not matched to a gene. Per germline, CDR1 SGDLS and CDR2 YYNGEE. This CDR3 is built from 17 residues. The CDR3 protein is CASSVRTGPESQETQYF. CDR3 nucleotide sequence: TGTGCCAGCAGCGTACGGACAGGGCCCGAGAGTCAAGAGACCCAGTACTTC. Supplemented by reference TRBV9 and TRBJ2-5, the full variable domain reads DSGVTQTPKHLITATGQRVTLRCSPRSGDLSVYWYQQSLDQGLQFLIQYYNGEERAKGNILERFSAQQFPDLHSELNLSSLELGDSALYFCASSVRTGPESQETQYFGPGTRLLVL.

V gene TRBV14 combines with J gene TRBJ2-3, with 8 bases identical to TRBD2. The J segment lost 4 bases and the V segment lost 2 bases, leaving 14 bases of the junction unmatched. This CDR3 has 18 residues. The germline gives CDR1 SGHDN, CDR2 FVKESK. The CDR3 protein is CASSQPGGGLGLADTQYF. The DNA for the CDR3 is TGTGCCAGCAGCCAACCCGGAGGGGGACTAGGTCTCGCAGATACGCAGTATTTT.

In its sample, this clone was seen once. The V and J genes are TRBV4-3 and TRBJ2-2; 8 nucleotides agree with TRBD1. The germline V gene has CDR1 LGHNA and CDR2 YSLEER. The CDR3 is 15 residues long. Unmatched junction bases numbered 6, after V lost 6 bases and J lost 3 bases. This CDR3 reads CASSRQGYHTGELFF. The CDR3 DNA sequence: TGCGCCAGCAGTCGACAGGGGTACCACACCGGGGAGCTGTTTTTT.

The V and J genes are TRBV10-2 and TRBJ1-2; D ambiguous. CDR3 length: 15 residues. Trimming removed 2 bases from V and 11 bases from J, with 21 bases in between. In germline, CDR1 is WSHSY, CDR2 SAAADI. The CDR3 region is CASSEDVGWRAGYTF. The CDR3 DNA follows: TGCGCCAGCAGTGAGGATGTCGGTTGGAGGGCGGGGTACACCTTC.

The chain employs TRBV5-1 and TRBJ1-1, with 7 bases fitting TRBD1. CDR1 is SGHRS, CDR2 YFSETQ, per germline. The CDR3 has 16 amino acids. V shed 0 bases, J shed 5 bases, and the junction held 10 bases outside the gene matches. Written as DNA, the CDR3 is TGCGCCAGCAGCTTGGGAGTCTCAGGGGGAGATACTGAAGCTTTCTTT. Residues: CASSLGVSGGDTEAFF. Combining the CDR3 with reference TRBV5-1 and TRBJ1-1 gives the whole variable domain KAGVTQTPRYLIKTRGQQVTLSCSPISGHRSVSWYQQTPGQGLQFLFEYFSETQRNKGNFPGRFSGRQFSNSRSEMNVSTLELGDSALYLCASSLGVSGGDTEAFFGQGTRLTVV.

A single count supports this clone. This chain connects TRBV2 to TRBJ1-4, with D possibly being TRBD1 (6 bases). Germline-derived CDR1 and CDR2 are SNHLY and FYNNEI. V lost 0 bases and J 4 bases, leaving 15 bases between the germline ends. This CDR3 is built from 17 residues. The DNA for the CDR3 is TGTGCCAGCAGTGAAGCGCCTCTGGGGGGGCTTAATGAAAAACTGTTTTTT. Protein: CASSEAPLGGLNEKLFF.

This clone was observed a handful of times. The chain recombines TRBV7-9 with TRBJ1-4, with TRBD1 matching over 8 bases. The trim removed 7 bases at V and 8 bases at J, leaving 9 bases unmatched. CDR3 length equals 14 residues. The germline V gene has CDR1 SEHNR and CDR2 FQNEAQ (reference sequence). For the CDR3, the DNA is TGTGCCAGCACCCCGACAGGGGATTCCGAAAAACTGTTTTTT. Its protein product is CASTPTGDSEKLFF.

This chain uses TRBV25-1 with TRBJ2-1; TRBD2 agrees at 9 bases. Per the germline V gene, CDR1 is MGHDK and CDR2 is SYGVNS. V shed 6 bases, J shed 5 bases, and the junction held 8 bases outside the gene matches. The CDR3 totals 15 residues. CDR3 bases: TGTGCCAGCAGCAAAATAGCGGGGGCCCACAATGAGCAGTTCTTC. Translation gives CASSKIAGAHNEQFF.

This clone showed up just a few times. V is TRBV27 and J is TRBJ1-5; 7 nucleotides match TRBD1. There are 14 residues in the CDR3. Germline CDR1 reads MNHEY; CDR2 reads SMNVEV (reference sequence). The trim removed 3 bases at V and 4 bases at J, leaving 3 bases unmatched. The CDR3 is CASSLGQRNQPQHF. The CDR3 nucleotides are TGTGCCAGCAGTTTGGGACAGCGTAATCAGCCCCAGCATTTT.

The chain joins TRBV5-1 to TRBJ1-2; perhaps TRBD1 as D (5 bases). Germline assignment: CDR1 SGHRS and CDR2 YFSETQ. The V end was cut by 0 bases, the J end by 8 bases, with 20 bases between. The CDR3 length is 16 residues. The CDR3 region is CASSLAVRGILPGYTF. CDR3 DNA sequence: TGCGCCAGCAGCTTGGCGGTACGGGGGATTCTCCCCGGCTACACCTTC.

The chain employs TRBV6-6 and TRBJ2-5; perhaps TRBD1 as D (5 bases). Germline assignment: CDR1 MNHNY and CDR2 SVGAGI (reference sequence). V dropped 7 bases and J dropped 2 bases, with 14 bases sitting between them. The CDR3 is made up of 14 amino acids. CDR3 DNA sequence: TGTGCCAGCACCATGACAGTTTCTCAAGAGACCCAGTACTTC. Amino acid sequence: CASTMTVSQETQYF.

V and J are TRBV5-1 and TRBJ2-7; weak D call: TRBD2 (6 bases). This CDR3 has 13 amino acids. Trimming shortened V by 3 bases and J by 3 bases, and 10 bases separated the two germline ends. Per germline, CDR1 SGHRS and CDR2 YFSETQ. The CDR3 region is CASSSGLLYEQYF. DNA for the CDR3: TGCGCCAGCAGCTCGGGACTTCTCTACGAGCAGTACTTC.

The CDR3 DNA is TGTGCCAGCTCACCACCCCCAAATAACTATGGCTACACCTTC. The encoded protein is CASSPPPNNYGYTF. The rearrangement joins TRBV18 to TRBJ1-2, with unresolved D. The germline V gene has CDR1 KGHSH and CDR2 LQKENI. This CDR3 has 14 residues. With 0 bases removed from V and 1 base from J, the gap between germline ends came to 6 bases. The full variable domain, with the rest looked up from reference TRBV18 and TRBJ1-2, is NAGVMQNPRHLVRRRGQEARLRCSPMKGHSHVYWYRQLPEEGLKFMVYLQKENIIDESGMPKERFSAEFPKEGPSILRIQQVVRGDSAAYFCASSPPPNNYGYTFGSGTRLTVV.